The 21 T cell receptor beta chains in this list originate from one sample, sequenced in a study of shared clonotypes between healthy human individuals. Sequencing used immunoSEQ multiplex PCR; TCRdb keeps in-frame clones, though not all of them. Seen here are roughly 720,000 clones, 90% observed once, and the top ten hold 34%. The sequenced sample was memory CD8+ T cells from PBMCs. Regarding subset: CD45RO+ cells pooled with CCR7-negative TemRA cells. The origin of the receptors is a man younger than 35 in good health. Some clones in this sample may be carry-over from other donors' samples.

This clone was seen only a few times. The gene calls are TRBV6-6 and TRBJ2-7, with 9 bases fitting TRBD1. Germline lookup yields CDR1 MNHNY and CDR2 SVGAGI (reference sequence). The trim removed 0 bases at V and 2 bases at J, leaving 2 bases unmatched. The CDR3 is 15 residues long. CDR3 sequence: CASSYSGDRAYEQYF. DNA for the CDR3: TGTGCCAGCAGTTACTCGGGGGACAGGGCCTACGAGCAGTACTTC.

The chain recombines TRBV19 with TRBJ2-1; 10 nucleotides align to TRBD1. The germline gives CDR1 LNHDA, CDR2 SQIVND (reference sequence). The CDR3 spans 15 residues. V lost 3 bases and J lost 3; bases outside the gene matches: 2. The chain's CDR3 is CASSIRDRGYNEQFF. In nucleotides, the CDR3 is TGTGCCAGTAGTATTAGGGACAGGGGCTACAATGAGCAGTTCTTC.

The chain combines TRBV28 with TRBJ1-5; 8 nucleotides align to TRBD1. The CDR3 sequence is 14 residues long. V trimming: 6 bases; J trimming: 4 bases; junction bases outside the gene matches: 5. Germline assignment: CDR1 MDHEN and CDR2 SYDVKM. CDR3 nucleotide sequence: TGTGCCAGCAGGCTGACAGGGGCAAATCAGCCCCAGCATTTT. This codes for CASRLTGANQPQHF.

CDR3 amino acids: CASSLAGGVADTQYF. The DNA for the CDR3 is TGTGCCAGCAGCTTAGCGGGAGGGGTCGCAGATACGCAGTATTTT. V usage is TRBV7-3 and J usage is TRBJ2-3, with 9 bases fitting TRBD2. CDR1 is SGHTA, CDR2 FQGTGA, per germline. There are 15 residues in the CDR3. V lost 2 bases and J lost 4; bases outside the gene matches: 4.

This clone was observed a few times. This CDR3 is also generated by other DNA sequences in the sample. The chain joins TRBV10-3 to TRBJ1-1; D not resolved. Trimming took 4 bases from V and 4 from J, leaving 4 bases between them. CDR1 and CDR2 (germline): ENHRY, SYGVKD. The CDR3 covers 11 residues. CDR3 nucleotides: TGTGCCATCAGTGGGGGCACTGAAGCTTTCTTT. Translating gives CAISGGTEAFF.

The chain couples TRBV29-1 to TRBJ2-1, with TRBD2 as a possible D gene (5 bases). Germline V gives CDR1 SQVTM, CDR2 ANQGSEA. The V and J ends lost 7 bases and 6 bases respectively, with 13 bases between them. This CDR3 has 12 residues. CDR3: CSALLEFNEQFF. CDR3 in DNA: TGCAGCGCCCTACTAGAGTTCAATGAGCAGTTCTTC.

The sample holds one count of this clone. This chain connects TRBV11-2 to TRBJ2-5; 10 bases map to TRBD1. CDR1 is SGHAT, CDR2 FQNNGV, per germline. This CDR3 comprises 16 residues. J was trimmed by 2 bases and V by 5 bases; bases with no gene match: 8. Written as DNA, the CDR3 is TGTGCCAGCAGCCCCCAGACAGGGGGCCATCAAGAGACCCAGTACTTC. Protein product: CASSPQTGGHQETQYF.

The chain employs TRBV9 and TRBJ2-7; 9 bases are shared with TRBD1. V lost 3 bases, J lost 6 bases, and 7 bases stayed unmatched. CDR3 length: 14 residues. The germline gives CDR1 SGDLS, CDR2 YYNGEE. CDR3 region: CASSAGTGWIEQYF. In DNA, the CDR3 is TGTGCCAGCAGCGCCGGGACAGGGTGGATCGAGCAGTACTTC.

The chain joins TRBV28 to TRBJ1-3; D might be TRBD1 (5 bases). Germline values: CDR1 MDHEN, CDR2 SYDVKM. With 6 bases removed from V and 6 bases from J, the gap between germline ends came to 15 bases. The CDR3 runs to 14 residues. CDR3 loop: CASSGLGEVNTIYF. CDR3 nucleotides: TGTGCCAGCAGCGGCCTAGGGGAGGTAAACACCATATATTTT.

V gene TRBV27 combines with J gene TRBJ2-7; D unresolved. The V gene lost 6 bases and the J gene lost 6 bases, with 18 bases spanning the gap. Germline CDR1 MNHEY, CDR2 SMNVEV (reference sequence). The CDR3 spans 14 residues. The CDR3 nucleotides are TGTGCCAGCAGGGAAATCCTCCCCGGCGGCGAGCAGTACTTC. Encoded protein: CASREILPGGEQYF.

The V and J genes are TRBV6-6 and TRBJ1-1; tentatively, D is TRBD1 (5 bases). Looked up from germline, CDR1 is MNHNY and CDR2 is SVGAGI (reference sequence). V was trimmed by 5 bases and J by 4 bases, leaving 11 bases between them. The CDR3 is 13 amino acids. The CDR3 sequence is CASSGTAVTEAFF. In DNA, the CDR3 is TGTGCCAGCAGTGGGACGGCGGTCACTGAAGCTTTCTTT.

This chain joins TRBV6-1 and TRBJ1-5, with 7 bases matching TRBD1. Germline V gene data show CDR1 as MNHNS and CDR2 as SASEGT. With 3 bases clipped from V and 5 bases from J, the junction kept 7 bases outside the gene matches. This CDR3 has 15 residues. The CDR3 bases are TGTGCCAGCAGTGATCAGGGGGTAACCTATCAGCCCCAGCATTTT. Encoded protein: CASSDQGVTYQPQHF.

V is TRBV10-3 and J is TRBJ1-2; 12 positions match TRBD1. This CDR3 has 20 amino acids. Germline V gives CDR1 ENHRY, CDR2 SYGVKD. With V trimmed by 1 base and J by 2 bases, 14 bases remained unmatched. In DNA form, the CDR3 reads TGTGCCATCAGTGAGTTTCTGAACTCCGGGACAGGGGGCTGGAACTATGGCTACACCTTC. It translates to CAISEFLNSGTGGWNYGYTF.

The gene calls are TRBV11-2 and TRBJ2-2; D gene unclear. Germline V gives CDR1 SGHAT, CDR2 FQNNGV. The CDR3 is 15 residues long. The V and J ends lost 1 base and 0 bases respectively, with 6 bases between them. CDR3: CASSLAGPNTGELFF. The CDR3 nucleotides read TGTGCCAGCAGCTTAGCAGGTCCGAACACCGGGGAGCTGTTTTTT. The whole variable domain, filled in from reference TRBV11-2 and TRBJ2-2, reads EAGVAQSPRYKIIEKRQSVAFWCNPISGHATLYWYQQILGQGPKLLIQFQNNGVVDDSQLPKDRFSAERLKGVDSTLKIQPAKLEDSAVYLCASSLAGPNTGELFFGEGSRLTVL.

This rearrangement joins TRBV18 to TRBJ1-1; the D gene is possibly TRBD1 (5 bases). The CDR3 loop spans 14 amino acids. Germline assignment: CDR1 KGHSH and CDR2 LQKENI. V was clipped by 3 bases and J by 0 bases, with 8 bases between them. The CDR3 region has the DNA TGTGCCAGCTCACCTTCGGGACTGAACACTGAAGCTTTCTTT. The encoded protein is CASSPSGLNTEAFF.

The rearrangement links TRBV5-6 to TRBJ2-7; unclear D gene. The V gene's germline CDR1 is SGHDT and CDR2 YYEEEE. The CDR3 loop spans 13 amino acids. The V and J ends lost 0 bases and 3 bases respectively, with 7 bases between them. The CDR3 region is CASSLGPLYEQYF. In DNA, the CDR3 is TGTGCCAGCAGCTTGGGTCCCCTCTACGAGCAGTACTTC.

V and J are TRBV27 and TRBJ2-7; 9 nucleotides match TRBD2. The CDR3 runs to 15 residues. The ends lost 5 bases at V and 2 bases at J; junction bases unmatched: 7. Germline CDR1 and CDR2: MNHEY and SMNVEV (reference sequence). The CDR3: CASSPISGGPYEQYF. The CDR3 nucleotides are TGTGCCAGCAGTCCGATTAGCGGGGGACCCTACGAGCAGTACTTC.

This clone was recorded once. V and J are TRBV5-6 and TRBJ2-1, with D unclear. The germline gives CDR1 SGHDT, CDR2 YYEEEE. V lost 0 bases to trimming and J lost 4 bases, with 5 bases between them. This CDR3 is built from 13 residues. The CDR3 here is CASSLGPYNEQFF. CDR3 bases: TGTGCCAGCAGCTTGGGGCCGTACAATGAGCAGTTCTTC.

This chain joins TRBV6-5 and TRBJ2-3; D is unclear. The CDR3 has 15 amino acids. Germline CDR1 is MNHEY and CDR2 is SVGAGI. Trimming removed 1 base from V and 0 bases from J, with 8 bases in between. The CDR3 DNA is TGTGCCAGCAGTTACTACGGGCTTAGCACAGATACGCAGTATTTT. The encoded protein is CASSYYGLSTDTQYF.

The chain is built from TRBV7-9 and TRBJ2-7; weak D call: TRBD2 (6 bases). Germline CDR1 and CDR2: SEHNR and FQNEAQ (reference sequence). Trimming removed 2 bases from V and 3 bases from J, with 11 bases in between. The CDR3 consists of 14 residues. The CDR3 loop is CASSLLASNYEQYF. The CDR3 DNA reads as TGTGCCAGCAGCTTACTAGCGTCTAACTACGAGCAGTACTTC.

This chain uses TRBV9 with TRBJ2-5; D uncertain. The CDR3 has 13 amino acids. Germline V gene data show CDR1 as SGDLS and CDR2 as YYNGEE. Trimming stripped 7 bases from V and 3 bases from J, with 13 bases between. CDR3 DNA sequence: TGTGCCAGCGGGATGGGCGTAGAAGAGACCCAGTACTTC. This codes for CASGMGVEETQYF.